The clone carrying this T cell receptor beta chain came up many times. Its specificity is unknown. The authors produced cDNA by 5'RACE using 10-nucleotide random UMIs. Each CDR3 protein gets one entry after TCRdb re-called the 5' RACE reads with MiXCR. The table lists fewer than 35,000 distinct CDR3 sequences, about 4.5% of them singletons. The CDR3 extends over 13 amino acids. CDR1 DFQATT and CDR2 SNEGSKA come from the germline V gene (reference sequence). V was trimmed by 5 bases and J by 0 bases, leaving 11 bases between them. The sample originates from a study of neurological immune-mediated disorders. Findings and limits, study-wide: CDR3 amino acid sequences found in expanded clones were never shared across subjects, suggesting private repertoires in all groups.

For the unsorted libraries, 2 million PBMCs stored at -80 C served as input. Input material: PBMCs. The TCR comes from a man between 18 and 35 years old in good health. V gene TRBV20-1 combines with J gene TRBJ2-7; TRBD1 or TRBD2 may be the D gene (5 bases each). DNA for the CDR3: TGCAGTGCTCCGCTGGGGACCTCCTACGAGCAGTACTTC. Protein product: CSAPLGTSYEQYF.